This TCR beta chain was captured in a study of blood T cell repertoires in COVID-19. At the level of the study: PBMCs, B-cell-depleted T cells, or T cells provided the cDNA or gDNA that made up the material.

Original data processing: Quantification of nucleated cells was approximated via reference gene primer amplification. The protocol was immunoSEQ multiplex PCR, while the TCRdb copy is restricted to in-frame clones and leaves out a portion. That table gives V, J and clone size, and the DNA gave D and trimming. The profile shows about 49,000 clones, more than 75% of them singletons. This clone has more than one count but fewer than ten. From germline, CDR1 is SEHNR and CDR2 FQNEAQ (reference sequence). V gave up 2 bases and J gave up 4 bases; unmatched junction bases: 16. This CDR3 has 19 amino acids. The chain joins TRBV7-9 to TRBJ2-7, with 11 bases aligning to TRBD2. The sample consisted of peripheral blood. This receptor was obtained from a woman older than 75 with COVID-19, enrolled during active disease. The CDR3, as DNA: TGTGCCAGCAGCTTAAGGTTAGCGGGGGGGCCGTCGTTACCTTACGAGCAGTACTTC. Its translation is CASSLRLAGGPSLPYEQYF.